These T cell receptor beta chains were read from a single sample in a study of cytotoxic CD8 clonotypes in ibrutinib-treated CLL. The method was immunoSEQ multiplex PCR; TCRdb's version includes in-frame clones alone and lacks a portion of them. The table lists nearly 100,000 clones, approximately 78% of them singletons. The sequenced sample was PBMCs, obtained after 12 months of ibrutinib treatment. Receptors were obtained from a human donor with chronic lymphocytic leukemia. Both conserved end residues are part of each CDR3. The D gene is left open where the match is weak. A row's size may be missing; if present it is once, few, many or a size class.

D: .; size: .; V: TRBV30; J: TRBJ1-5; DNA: TGTGCCTGGGGGGCCAAGGGGCAAAATCAGCCCCAGCATTTT; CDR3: CAWGAKGQNQPQHF
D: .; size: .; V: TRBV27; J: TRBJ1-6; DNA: TGTGCCAGCAGTTTCTCAGGGGCACCCCTCCACTTT; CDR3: CASSFSGAPLHF
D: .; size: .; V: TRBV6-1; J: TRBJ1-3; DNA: TGTGCCAGCAGTGAACGGGTTGGAAACACCATATATTTT; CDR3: CASSERVGNTIYF
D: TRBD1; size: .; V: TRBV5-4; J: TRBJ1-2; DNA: TGTGCCAGCAGCTCGGGACAGGCCGGAGCTAACTATGGCTACACCTTC; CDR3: CASSSGQAGANYGYTF
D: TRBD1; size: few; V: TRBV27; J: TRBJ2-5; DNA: TGTGCCAGCAGTCCTCAGACAGGGGGCGGAGAGACCCAGTACTTC; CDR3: CASSPQTGGGETQYF
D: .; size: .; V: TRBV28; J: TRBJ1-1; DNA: TGTGCCAGCAGTTCGCACTCAATGAACACTGAAGCTTTCTTT; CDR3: CASSSHSMNTEAFF
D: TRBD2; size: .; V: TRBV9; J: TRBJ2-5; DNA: TGTGCCAGCAGCGTAAGCGGGATTGGAGAGACCCAGTACTTC; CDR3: CASSVSGIGETQYF
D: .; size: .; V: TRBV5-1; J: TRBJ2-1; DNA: TGCGCCAGCAGCTTGCAGTGGGGCGCGAACAATGAGCAGTTCTTC; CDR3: CASSLQWGANNEQFF
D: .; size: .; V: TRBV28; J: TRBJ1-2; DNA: TGTGCCAGCAGACTACAGGGTGATCTGGATGGCTACACCTTC; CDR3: CASRLQGDLDGYTF
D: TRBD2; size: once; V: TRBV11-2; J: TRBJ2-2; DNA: TGTGCCAGCACCATCGGGGGGGTGAACACCGGGGAGCTGTTTTTT; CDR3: CASTIGGVNTGELFF
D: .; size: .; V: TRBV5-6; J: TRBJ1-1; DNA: TGTGCCAGCAGCTTGACTGCCGCGAACACTGAAGCTTTCTTT; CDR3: CASSLTAANTEAFF
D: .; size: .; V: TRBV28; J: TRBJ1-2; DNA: TGTGCCAGCAGTTCCTCGAGATCTAAGGGCGATGGCTACACCTTC; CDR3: CASSSSRSKGDGYTF
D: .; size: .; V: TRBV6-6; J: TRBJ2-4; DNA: TGTGCCAGCAGCCGCGGGACCGACAAAAACATTCAGTACTTC; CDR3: CASSRGTDKNIQYF
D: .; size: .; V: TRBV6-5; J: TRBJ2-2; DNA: TGTGCCAGCAGTTACGTCGGGGAGCTGTTTTTT; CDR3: CASSYVGELFF
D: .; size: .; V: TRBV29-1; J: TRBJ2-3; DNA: TGCAGCGTTGAAGCGGCAGGGATTGGAACAGATACGCAGTATTTT; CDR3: CSVEAAGIGTDTQYF
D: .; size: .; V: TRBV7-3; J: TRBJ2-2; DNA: TGTGCCAGCAGCTTAATTGTCGCAAACACCGGGGAGCTGTTTTTT; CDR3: CASSLIVANTGELFF